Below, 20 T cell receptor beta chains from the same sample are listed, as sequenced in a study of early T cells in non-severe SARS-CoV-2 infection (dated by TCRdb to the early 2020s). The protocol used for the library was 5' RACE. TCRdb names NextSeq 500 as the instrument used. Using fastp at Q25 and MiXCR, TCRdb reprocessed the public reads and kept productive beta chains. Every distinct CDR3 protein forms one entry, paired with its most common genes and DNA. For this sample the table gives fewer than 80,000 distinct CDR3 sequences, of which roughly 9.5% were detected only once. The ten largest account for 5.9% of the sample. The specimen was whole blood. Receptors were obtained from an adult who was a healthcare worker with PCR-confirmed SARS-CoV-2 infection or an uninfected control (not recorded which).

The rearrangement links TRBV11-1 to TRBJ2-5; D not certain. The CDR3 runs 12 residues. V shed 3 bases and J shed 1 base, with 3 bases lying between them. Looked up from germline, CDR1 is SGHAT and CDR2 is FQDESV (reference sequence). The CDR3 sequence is CASSFRQETQYF. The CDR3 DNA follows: TGTGCCAGCAGCTTTCGCCAAGAGACCCAGTACTTC.

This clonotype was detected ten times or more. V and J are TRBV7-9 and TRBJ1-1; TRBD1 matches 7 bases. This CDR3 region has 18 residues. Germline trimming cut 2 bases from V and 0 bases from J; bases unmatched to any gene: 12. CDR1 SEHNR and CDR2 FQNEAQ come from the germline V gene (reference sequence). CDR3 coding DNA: TGTGCCAGCAGCTTACGACAGGGATCAGGAGGGATGAACACTGAAGCTTTCTTT. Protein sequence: CASSLRQGSGGMNTEAFF. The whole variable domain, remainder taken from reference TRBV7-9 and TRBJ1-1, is DTGVSQNPRHKITKRGQNVTFRCDPISEHNRLYWYRQTLGQGPEFLTYFQNEAQLEKSRLLSDRFSAERPKGSFSTLEIQRTEQGDSAMYLCASSLRQGSGGMNTEAFFGQGTRLTVV.

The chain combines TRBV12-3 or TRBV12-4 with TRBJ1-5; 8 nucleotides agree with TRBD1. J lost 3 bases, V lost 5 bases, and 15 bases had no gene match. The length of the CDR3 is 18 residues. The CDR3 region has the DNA TGTGCCAGCAGTACGGGACAGGCCCTGAAGGGGCTCAATCAGCCCCAGCATTTT. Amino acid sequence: CASSTGQALKGLNQPQHF.

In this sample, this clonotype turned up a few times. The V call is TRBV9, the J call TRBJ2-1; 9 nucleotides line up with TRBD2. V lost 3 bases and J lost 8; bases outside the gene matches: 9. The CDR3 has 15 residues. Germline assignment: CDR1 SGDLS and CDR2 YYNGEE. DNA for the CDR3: TGTGCCAGCAGCGGCGGGGCGGGAGGGCCCCATGAGCAGTTCTTC. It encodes CASSGGAGGPHEQFF.

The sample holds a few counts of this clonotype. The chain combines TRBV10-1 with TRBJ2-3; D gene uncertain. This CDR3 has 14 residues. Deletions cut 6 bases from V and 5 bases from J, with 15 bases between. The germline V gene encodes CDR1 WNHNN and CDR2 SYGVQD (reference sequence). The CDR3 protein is CASSGPQFGDTQYF. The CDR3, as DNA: TGCGCCAGCAGCGGACCACAGTTCGGAGATACGCAGTATTTT.

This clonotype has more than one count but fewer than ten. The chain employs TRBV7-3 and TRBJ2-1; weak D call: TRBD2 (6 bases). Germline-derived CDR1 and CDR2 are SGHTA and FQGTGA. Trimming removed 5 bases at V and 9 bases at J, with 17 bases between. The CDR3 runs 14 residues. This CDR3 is CASSLTRGPVEQFF. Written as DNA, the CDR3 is TGTGCCAGCAGCCTGACTAGAGGCCCCGTTGAGCAGTTCTTC.

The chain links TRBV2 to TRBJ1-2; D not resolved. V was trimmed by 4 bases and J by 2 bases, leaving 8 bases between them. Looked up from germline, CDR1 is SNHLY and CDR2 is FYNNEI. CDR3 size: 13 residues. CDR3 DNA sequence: TGTGCCAGCAGTGTCGGCAGGAACTATGGCTACACCTTC. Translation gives CASSVGRNYGYTF.

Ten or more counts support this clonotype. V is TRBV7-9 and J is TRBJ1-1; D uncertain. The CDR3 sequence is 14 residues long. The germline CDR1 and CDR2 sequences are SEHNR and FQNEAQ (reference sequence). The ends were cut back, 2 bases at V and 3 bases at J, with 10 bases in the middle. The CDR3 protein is CASSLSRADTEAFF. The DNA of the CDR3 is TGTGCCAGCAGCTTAAGTCGGGCGGACACTGAAGCTTTCTTT. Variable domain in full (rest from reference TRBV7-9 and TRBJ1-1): DTGVSQNPRHKITKRGQNVTFRCDPISEHNRLYWYRQTLGQGPEFLTYFQNEAQLEKSRLLSDRFSAERPKGSFSTLEIQRTEQGDSAMYLCASSLSRADTEAFFGQGTRLTVV.

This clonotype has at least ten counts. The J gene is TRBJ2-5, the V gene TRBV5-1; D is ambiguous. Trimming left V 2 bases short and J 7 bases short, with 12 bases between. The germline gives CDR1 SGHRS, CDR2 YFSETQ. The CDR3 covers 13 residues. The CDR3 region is CASSFDLAGTQYF. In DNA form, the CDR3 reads TGCGCCAGCAGCTTTGATCTTGCTGGGACCCAGTACTTC.

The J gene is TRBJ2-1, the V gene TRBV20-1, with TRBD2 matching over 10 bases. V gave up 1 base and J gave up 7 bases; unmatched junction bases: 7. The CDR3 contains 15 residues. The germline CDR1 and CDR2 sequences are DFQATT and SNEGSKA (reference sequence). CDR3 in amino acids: CSARVSSGSGNEQFF. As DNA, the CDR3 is TGCAGTGCTAGAGTTTCTAGCGGGAGTGGTAATGAGCAGTTCTTC.

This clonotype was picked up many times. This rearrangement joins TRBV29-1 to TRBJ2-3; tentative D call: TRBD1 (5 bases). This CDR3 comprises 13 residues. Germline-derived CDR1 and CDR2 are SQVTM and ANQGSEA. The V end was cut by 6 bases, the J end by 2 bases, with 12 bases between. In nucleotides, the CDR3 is TGCAGCGTGACAGTCCTATCCACAGATACGCAGTATTTT. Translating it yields CSVTVLSTDTQYF.

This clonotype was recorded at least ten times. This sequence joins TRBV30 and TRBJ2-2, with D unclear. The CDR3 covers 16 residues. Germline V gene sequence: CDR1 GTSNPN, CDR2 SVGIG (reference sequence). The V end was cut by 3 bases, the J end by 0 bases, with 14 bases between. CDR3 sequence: CAWRTGKSPNTGELFF. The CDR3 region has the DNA TGTGCCTGGAGGACTGGGAAGAGTCCGAACACCGGGGAGCTGTTTTTT.

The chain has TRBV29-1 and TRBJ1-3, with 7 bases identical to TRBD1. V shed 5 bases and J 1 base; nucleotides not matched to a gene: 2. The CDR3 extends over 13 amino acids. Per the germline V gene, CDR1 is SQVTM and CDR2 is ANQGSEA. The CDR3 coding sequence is TGCAGCGTTACAGGGGATTCTGGAAACACCATATATTTT. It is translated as CSVTGDSGNTIYF. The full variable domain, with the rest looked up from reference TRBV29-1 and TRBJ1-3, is SAVISQKPSRDICQRGTSLTIQCQVDSQVTMMFWYRQQPGQSLTLIATANQGSEATYESGFVIDKFPISRPNLTFSTLTVSNMSPEDSSIYLCSVTGDSGNTIYFGEGSWLTVV.

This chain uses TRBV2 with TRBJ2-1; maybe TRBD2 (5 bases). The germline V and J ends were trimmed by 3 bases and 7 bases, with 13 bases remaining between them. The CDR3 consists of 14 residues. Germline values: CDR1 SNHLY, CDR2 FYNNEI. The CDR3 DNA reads TGTGCCAGCAGTGATCGGTCGAGGGTTAATGAGCAGTTCTTC. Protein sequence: CASSDRSRVNEQFF.

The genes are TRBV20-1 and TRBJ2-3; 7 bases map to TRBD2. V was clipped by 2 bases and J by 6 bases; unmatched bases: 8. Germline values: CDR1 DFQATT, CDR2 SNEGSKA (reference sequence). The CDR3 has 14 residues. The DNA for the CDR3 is TGCAGTGCTAGATCGCGGGGGATCATGGATACGCAGTATTTT. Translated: CSARSRGIMDTQYF.

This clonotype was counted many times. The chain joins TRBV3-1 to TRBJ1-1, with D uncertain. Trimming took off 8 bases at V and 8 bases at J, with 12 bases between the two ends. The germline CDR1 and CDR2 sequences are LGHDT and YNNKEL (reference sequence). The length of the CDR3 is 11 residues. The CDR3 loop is CASGEWEEAFF. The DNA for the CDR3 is TGTGCCAGCGGGGAGTGGGAAGAAGCTTTCTTT.

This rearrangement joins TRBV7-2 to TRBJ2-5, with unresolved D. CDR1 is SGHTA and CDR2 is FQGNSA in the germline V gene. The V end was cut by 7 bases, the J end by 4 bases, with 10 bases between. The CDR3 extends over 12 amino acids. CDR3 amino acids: CASIQEGETQYF. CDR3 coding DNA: TGTGCCAGCATCCAGGAAGGAGAGACCCAGTACTTC.

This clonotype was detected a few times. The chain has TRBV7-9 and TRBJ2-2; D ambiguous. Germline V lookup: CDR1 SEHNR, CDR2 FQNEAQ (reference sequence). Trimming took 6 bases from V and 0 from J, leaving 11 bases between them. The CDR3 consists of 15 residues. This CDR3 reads CASRSRNANTGELFF. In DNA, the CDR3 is TGTGCCAGCAGATCCCGGAACGCGAACACCGGGGAGCTGTTTTTT.

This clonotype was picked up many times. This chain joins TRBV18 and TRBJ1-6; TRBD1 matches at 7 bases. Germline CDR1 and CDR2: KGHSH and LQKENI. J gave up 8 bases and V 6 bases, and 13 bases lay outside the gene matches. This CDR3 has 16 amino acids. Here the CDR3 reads CASSKQGTRRDSPLHF. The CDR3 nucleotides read TGTGCCAGCTCCAAACAGGGGACCCGGCGAGATTCACCCCTCCACTTT.

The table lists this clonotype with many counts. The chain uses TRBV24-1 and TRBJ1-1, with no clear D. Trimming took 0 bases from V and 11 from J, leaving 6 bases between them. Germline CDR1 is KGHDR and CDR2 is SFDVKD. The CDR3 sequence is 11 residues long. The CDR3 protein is CATSDLTRAFF. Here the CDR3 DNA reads TGTGCCACCAGTGATTTGACTCGTGCTTTCTTT.